Following are 27 T cell receptor beta chains from one sample sequenced in a study of STAT3 mutations in large granular lymphocyte leukemia. No antigens are known for them. Clones were sequenced by immunoSEQ multiplex PCR, and TCRdb holds only the in-frame ones, with some missing. The data show under 7,000 clones, about three quarters seen once. Study-level results: Every T-cell large granular lymphocyte leukemia patient had at least one immunodominant TCR beta clonotype.

Sequenced input: peripheral blood mononuclear cells. These receptors were obtained from a man aged 35-49 years with T-cell large granular lymphocyte leukemia. Some clones in this sample may be carry-over from other donors' samples.

CDR3 protein: CASSPGLAGADEQYF. CDR3 coding DNA: TGTGCCAGCAGCCCCGGACTAGCGGGAGCGGACGAGCAGTACTTC. The J gene is TRBJ2-7, the V gene TRBV5-4, with TRBD2 matching over 13 bases. The CDR3 covers 15 residues. The germline V gene has CDR1 SGHNT and CDR2 YYREEE (reference sequence). J was trimmed by 5 bases and V by 4 bases; bases with no gene match: 6. The whole variable domain, filled in from reference TRBV5-4 and TRBJ2-7, reads ETGVTQSPTHLIKTRGQQVTLRCSSQSGHNTVSWYQQALGQGPQFIFQYYREEENGRGNFPPRFSGLQFPNYSSELNVNALELDDSALYLCASSPGLAGADEQYFGPGTRLTVT.

The chain uses TRBV15 and TRBJ2-7, with D perhaps TRBD1 (6 bases). The V end lost 7 bases, the J end lost 1 base, and 17 bases lay between the germline ends. From germline, CDR1 is LNHNV and CDR2 YYDKDF (reference sequence). This CDR3 has 15 residues. In DNA, the CDR3 is TGTGCCACCAACAGGCCCCCAGGGGATTCCTACGAGCAGTACTTC. It yields the protein CATNRPPGDSYEQYF.

This chain links TRBV5-1 with TRBJ1-1, with TRBD1 matching over 7 bases. J lost 0 bases, V lost 4 bases, and 12 bases had no gene match. CDR3 length equals 17 residues. Per germline, CDR1 SGHRS and CDR2 YFSETQ. The CDR3 sequence is CASSRTQGLEMNTEAFF. The CDR3 nucleotides are TGCGCCAGCAGCCGGACACAGGGGTTGGAGATGAACACTGAAGCTTTCTTT.

This rearrangement joins TRBV10-1 to TRBJ2-3; no clear D. The germline V gene encodes CDR1 WNHNN and CDR2 SYGVQD (reference sequence). This CDR3 has 13 amino acids. Trimming removed 2 bases from V and 2 bases from J, with 5 bases in between. In nucleotides, the CDR3 is TGCGCCAGCAGTGAGGGGCACACAGATACGCAGTATTTT. It yields the protein CASSEGHTDTQYF.

V and J are TRBV28 and TRBJ2-7; perhaps TRBD1 as D (6 bases). The germline CDR1 and CDR2 sequences are MDHEN and SYDVKM. Trimming removed 3 bases from V and 2 bases from J, with 8 bases in between. The CDR3 sequence is 13 residues long. The CDR3 DNA sequence: TGTGCCAGCAGTTTGGCAGGGGCCTACGAGCAGTACTTC. It translates to CASSLAGAYEQYF.

V is TRBV5-1 and J is TRBJ1-4, with 8 nucleotides matching TRBD1. Germline assignment: CDR1 SGHRS and CDR2 YFSETQ. This CDR3 has 13 amino acids. J was trimmed by 5 bases and V by 5 bases; bases with no gene match: 2. The CDR3 is CASRAGGNEKLFF. CDR3 nucleotide sequence: TGCGCCAGCAGAGCAGGGGGCAATGAAAAACTGTTTTTT.

DNA for the CDR3: TGTGCCAGCAGCCCGACTAGCATCTCCTACGAGCAGTACTTC. Its translation is CASSPTSISYEQYF. This chain joins TRBV6-5 and TRBJ2-7; 7 nucleotides align to TRBD2. This CDR3 spans 14 amino acids. Germline V gives CDR1 MNHEY, CDR2 SVGAGI. With V trimmed by 6 bases and J by 0 bases, 5 bases remained unmatched.

This chain links TRBV5-6 with TRBJ2-1, with 7 bases that match TRBD2. Germline CDR1 and CDR2: SGHDT and YYEEEE. CDR3 length: 15 residues. After removal of 2 bases from V and 9 bases from J, the junction contained 11 bases not matched to a gene. CDR3 loop: CASSFGAGVLREQFF. The CDR3, as DNA: TGTGCCAGCAGCTTCGGGGCGGGAGTCCTTCGTGAGCAGTTCTTC.

V and J are TRBV28 and TRBJ2-7; 10 positions agree with TRBD2. From germline, CDR1 is MDHEN and CDR2 SYDVKM. The CDR3 consists of 16 residues. V was clipped by 3 bases and J by 3 bases; unmatched bases: 8. The CDR3 nucleotides read TGTGCCAGCAGTTTGGAAGTACTAGCGGGAAACTACGAGCAGTACTTC. Its protein is CASSLEVLAGNYEQYF.

The chain is built from TRBV7-6 and TRBJ2-1, with 7 bases identical to TRBD1. This CDR3 is 16 amino acids long. Germline V gives CDR1 SGHVS, CDR2 FNYEAQ. Trimming removed 5 bases from V and 1 base from J; junction bases left unmatched: 8. The CDR3 DNA sequence: TGTGCCAGCAGCCGTAATACAGGGGATTCCTACAATGAGCAGTTCTTC. This translates into CASSRNTGDSYNEQFF.

The V call is TRBV6-6, the J call TRBJ1-4, with D possibly being TRBD1 (5 bases). The length of the CDR3 is 16 residues. Per the germline V gene, CDR1 is MNHNY and CDR2 is SVGAGI (reference sequence). Trimming removed 3 bases at V and 8 bases at J, with 19 bases between. Here the CDR3 DNA reads TGTGCCAGCAGTTATAGCGAGCCCAGGGCGGGGGAAAAACTGTTTTTT. This codes for CASSYSEPRAGEKLFF.

The chain employs TRBV7-9 and TRBJ1-2; no definite D call. The CDR3 has 12 residues. V was clipped by 3 bases and J by 4 bases, with 6 bases between them. Germline-derived CDR1 and CDR2 are SEHNR and FQNEAQ (reference sequence). CDR3 bases: TGTGCCAGCAGCTTGGACGGCTATGGCTACACCTTC. Protein: CASSLDGYGYTF.

The chain links TRBV2 to TRBJ2-7; 12 nucleotides line up with TRBD2. The ends lost 4 bases at V and 2 bases at J; junction bases unmatched: 3. This CDR3 contains 15 residues. Germline V gene lookup returns CDR1 SNHLY and CDR2 FYNNEI. CDR3 in DNA: TGTGCCAGCAGTGGTACTAGCGGGAGGACCTACGAGCAGTACTTC. It codes for CASSGTSGRTYEQYF.

The V gene is TRBV9, the J gene TRBJ2-1, with 8 bases that match TRBD2. Germline-derived CDR1 and CDR2 are SGDLS and YYNGEE. CDR3 length: 17 amino acids. Unmatched junction bases numbered 10, after V lost 0 bases and J lost 5 bases. CDR3 sequence: CASSVDLFGRANNEQFF. The CDR3 DNA follows: TGTGCCAGCAGCGTAGACTTATTCGGGAGGGCCAACAATGAGCAGTTCTTC.

The rearrangement links TRBV2 to TRBJ2-7; D may match TRBD1 or TRBD2 (5 bases each). V lost 9 bases and J 2 bases, leaving 20 bases between the germline ends. The CDR3 runs to 15 residues. Germline V lookup: CDR1 SNHLY, CDR2 FYNNEI. The CDR3 sequence: CASFSGTDITYEQYF. The CDR3 DNA sequence: TGTGCCAGTTTCTCCGGGACCGACATAACCTACGAGCAGTACTTC. Variable domain in full (rest from reference TRBV2 and TRBJ2-7): EPEVTQTPSHQVTQMGQEVILRCVPISNHLYFYWYRQILGQKVEFLVSFYNNEISEKSEIFDDQFSVERPDGSNFTLKIRSTKLEDSAMYFCASFSGTDITYEQYFGPGTRLTVT.

The V gene is TRBV9, the J gene TRBJ2-7; 10 bases line up with TRBD2. The V gene's germline CDR1 is SGDLS and CDR2 YYNGEE. The CDR3 loop spans 18 amino acids. With 6 bases clipped from V and 0 bases from J, the junction kept 15 bases outside the gene matches. The CDR3 spells CASTGLAAGLVSSYEQYF. CDR3 nucleotides: TGTGCCAGCACTGGACTAGCGGCCGGTCTTGTGTCCTCCTACGAGCAGTACTTC. Supplemented by reference TRBV9 and TRBJ2-7, the full variable domain reads DSGVTQTPKHLITATGQRVTLRCSPRSGDLSVYWYQQSLDQGLQFLIQYYNGEERAKGNILERFSAQQFPDLHSELNLSSLELGDSALYFCASTGLAAGLVSSYEQYFGPGTRLTVT.

The chain couples TRBV29-1 to TRBJ1-2, with D hard to call. The CDR3 runs 16 residues. V gave up 3 bases and J gave up 4 bases, with 21 bases separating them. Germline V gene data show CDR1 as SQVTM and CDR2 as ANQGSEA. The CDR3 protein is CSVDLGGSLSFYGYTF. In DNA form, the CDR3 reads TGCAGCGTTGATTTAGGAGGAAGTTTATCATTCTATGGCTACACCTTC.

Of note for this clone: The junction and the germline gene differ at one end; a read error may be behind it. The chain links TRBV2 to TRBJ1-2; weak D call: TRBD1 (6 bases). Germline V gene lookup returns CDR1 SNHLY and CDR2 FYNNEI. The CDR3 contains 14 residues. CDR3 sequence (DNA): TGTGCCAGCAGGGAAGAAACAGGGAACTATGGCTACACCTTC. It encodes CASREETGNYGYTF.

This rearrangement joins TRBV28 to TRBJ2-1; 9 bases agree with TRBD2. The germline V gene encodes CDR1 MDHEN and CDR2 SYDVKM. This CDR3 contains 12 residues. CDR3 sequence: CAERGARCEQFF. The CDR3 DNA is TGTGCGGAGCGGGGGGCCAGGTGTGAGCAGTTCTTC.

The chain combines TRBV7-9 with TRBJ1-4, with TRBD1 identical over 7 bases. Unmatched junction bases numbered 8, after V lost 5 bases and J lost 5 bases. The CDR3 length is 15 residues. CDR1 SEHNR and CDR2 FQNEAQ come from the germline V gene (reference sequence). CDR3 sequence reads: CASSPRDSSNEKLFF. CDR3 nucleotides: TGTGCCAGCAGCCCGAGGGACAGCTCAAATGAAAAACTGTTTTTT. Variable domain in full (rest from reference TRBV7-9 and TRBJ1-4): DTGVSQNPRHKITKRGQNVTFRCDPISEHNRLYWYRQTLGQGPEFLTYFQNEAQLEKSRLLSDRFSAERPKGSFSTLEIQRTEQGDSAMYLCASSPRDSSNEKLFFGSGTQLSVL.

This clone is a singleton in its sample. The chain carries TRBV11-3 and TRBJ2-2, with TRBD2 matching over 7 bases. Germline V CDR1 and CDR2: SGHNT, YENEEA. V shed 0 bases, J shed 4 bases, and the junction held 5 bases outside the gene matches. This CDR3 has 16 residues. The CDR3 here is CASSLEAGEGTGELFF. Written as DNA, the CDR3 is TGTGCCAGCAGCTTAGAAGCTGGGGAGGGCACCGGGGAGCTGTTTTTT.

The V gene is TRBV12-5, the J gene TRBJ2-3; TRBD2 aligns across 14 bases. CDR1 LGHNT and CDR2 FRNRAP come from the germline V gene. The CDR3 spans 16 residues. V shed 5 bases, J shed 4 bases, and the junction held 5 bases outside the gene matches. The CDR3 here is CASGLGLAGGSDTQYF. In nucleotides, the CDR3 is TGTGCTAGTGGTCTCGGACTAGCGGGAGGATCAGATACGCAGTATTTT. The full variable domain, rest sourced from reference TRBV12-5 and TRBJ2-3, is DARVTQTPRHKVTEMGQEVTMRCQPILGHNTVFWYRQTMMQGLELLAYFRNRAPLDDSGMPKDRFSAEMPDATLATLKIQPSEPRDSAVYFCASGLGLAGGSDTQYFGPGTRLTVL.

V usage is TRBV5-1 and J usage is TRBJ2-3, with TRBD2 matching over 13 bases. CDR3 length equals 16 residues. Germline V CDR1 and CDR2: SGHRS, YFSETQ. J was trimmed by 0 bases and V by 7 bases; bases with no gene match: 5. Written as DNA, the CDR3 is TGCGCCAGCGGCGGGACTAGCGGGATGAGCACAGATACGCAGTATTTT. Its translation is CASGGTSGMSTDTQYF.

The chain carries TRBV28 and TRBJ1-5; D is unclear. Trimming pared 6 bases from V and 9 bases from J, leaving 9 bases between. CDR3 length: 11 residues. Germline V gives CDR1 MDHEN, CDR2 SYDVKM. The CDR3 reads CASSLSAPQHF. The CDR3 coding sequence is TGTGCCAGCAGCCTCAGCGCGCCCCAGCATTTT. Supplemented by reference TRBV28 and TRBJ1-5, the full variable domain reads DVKVTQSSRYLVKRTGEKVFLECVQDMDHENMFWYRQDPGLGLRLIYFSYDVKMKEKGDIPEGYSVSREKKERFSLILESASTNQTSMYLCASSLSAPQHFGDGTRLSIL.

The rearrangement joins TRBV5-5 to TRBJ2-3; D not certain. CDR3 length: 13 residues. The germline V and J ends were trimmed by 5 bases and 4 bases, with 11 bases remaining between them. Germline V gene sequence: CDR1 SGHKS, CDR2 YYEKEE (reference sequence). The CDR3 nucleotides are TGTGCCAGCAGTTCTATTGGGGCAGATACGCAGTATTTT. Amino acid sequence: CASSSIGADTQYF.

To note about this clone: Additional DNA sequences in this sample encode the identical CDR3. The chain joins TRBV5-1 to TRBJ2-7, with 8 bases that match TRBD2. Trimming cost V 2 bases and J 3 bases; bases outside gene matches: 7. Germline V gene lookup returns CDR1 SGHRS and CDR2 YFSETQ. The CDR3 is made up of 15 amino acids. The CDR3 region has the DNA TGCGCCAGCAGCTTAACTAGCGGAGCTTACTACGAGCAGTACTTC. It codes for CASSLTSGAYYEQYF.

The chain links TRBV19 to TRBJ1-2; D unresolved. The CDR3 length is 17 residues. Germline CDR1 LNHDA, CDR2 SQIVND (reference sequence). Trimming pared 5 bases from V and 0 bases from J, leaving 19 bases between. The DNA for the CDR3 is TGTGCCAGTAGTCTACGGACGGAACGACTGACTAACTATGGCTACACCTTC. This encodes CASSLRTERLTNYGYTF.